These 25 T cell receptor beta chains share one sample of origin, sequenced in a study of cytomegalovirus exposure and HLA in healthy donors. 13 Jbeta primers and 60 Vbeta primers were used for the PCR. The method was immunoSEQ multiplex PCR; TCRdb's version includes in-frame clones alone and lacks a portion of them. Found here are approximately 160,000 clones, roughly 80% of them singletons; the top ten hold about 4.9%. The specimen sequenced was PBMCs. All receptors derive from a male donor in good health and CMV-seronegative.

This chain links TRBV10-3 with TRBJ2-2, with 11 bases fitting TRBD1. Germline CDR1 is ENHRY and CDR2 is SYGVKD. The CDR3 extends over 14 amino acids. V lost 4 bases to trimming and J lost 6 bases; unmatched junction nucleotides: 1. Here the CDR3 reads CAISAGQGAGELFF. In DNA form, the CDR3 reads TGTGCCATCAGTGCGGGACAGGGGGCCGGGGAGCTGTTTTTT.

Of note for this clone: At one of its ends the junction is not consistent with the germline gene, which may arise from a read error. The same CDR3 also results from other DNA sequences found in this sample. This rearrangement joins TRBV9 to TRBJ2-7; TRBD1 aligns across 8 bases. Per the germline V gene, CDR1 is SGDLS and CDR2 is YYNGEE. This CDR3 is built from 14 residues. The CDR3 coding sequence is TGTGCCAGCAGCAGAGGACAGGGCACCCACGAACAGTACTTC. Translating it yields CASSRGQGTHEQYF. Full variable domain (rest looked up from reference TRBV9 and TRBJ2-7): DSGVTQTPKHLITATGQRVTLRCSPRSGDLSVYWYQQSLDQGLQFLIQYYNGEERAKGNILERFSAQQFPDLHSELNLSSLELGDSALYFCASSRGQGTHEQYFGPGTRLTVT.

J is TRBJ1-4 and V is TRBV2; 9 bases map to TRBD1. There are 13 residues in the CDR3. The germline V gene has CDR1 SNHLY and CDR2 FYNNEI. After removal of 7 bases from V and 5 bases from J, the junction contained 2 bases not matched to a gene. The CDR3 coding sequence is TGTGCCAGCATCGGGACAGGGAATGAAAAACTGTTTTTT. Its protein is CASIGTGNEKLFF.

V and J are TRBV5-1 and TRBJ1-1; TRBD1 matches at 11 bases. CDR1 and CDR2 from the germline V gene are SGHRS and YFSETQ. The CDR3 contains 18 residues. The J segment lost 1 base and the V segment lost 0 bases, leaving 8 bases of the junction unmatched. The CDR3 nucleotides are TGCGCCAGCAGCTTGGGGGGGACAGGGGGATTTTCGAACACTGAAGCTTTCTTT. As protein: CASSLGGTGGFSNTEAFF.

J is TRBJ2-5 and V is TRBV15; a possible D gene is TRBD2 (6 bases). The J call may be wrong; the DNA end is better matched by TRBJ2-7. CDR1 is LNHNV and CDR2 is YYDKDF in the germline V gene (reference sequence). CDR3 length equals 15 residues. CDR3 amino acids: CATSRDGGVSYEQYF. CDR3 sequence (DNA): TGTGCCACCAGCAGAGATGGAGGGGTCTCCTACGAGCAGTACTTC.

V is TRBV7-2 and J is TRBJ1-5; D call uncertain. This CDR3 comprises 13 residues. Germline V gives CDR1 SGHTA, CDR2 FQGNSA. Trimming removed 5 bases at V and 4 bases at J, with 9 bases between. The CDR3 region has the DNA TGTGCCAGCAGCCACGGTTTTAATCAGCCCCAGCATTTT. The encoded protein is CASSHGFNQPQHF.

The chain couples TRBV19 to TRBJ2-3; the D gene is possibly TRBD1 (5 bases). V lost 4 bases and J 1 base, leaving 9 bases between the germline ends. Germline V gene data show CDR1 as LNHDA and CDR2 as SQIVND (reference sequence). This CDR3 contains 14 residues. CDR3 coding DNA: TGTGCCAGTAGTAGGACACCCGGCACAGATACGCAGTATTTT. It translates to CASSRTPGTDTQYF.

In its sample, this clone was seen once. V is TRBV5-1 and J is TRBJ1-3; tentatively, D is TRBD1 (6 bases). Trimming pared 5 bases from V and 0 bases from J, leaving 12 bases between. The CDR3 has 15 residues. The germline CDR1 and CDR2 sequences are SGHRS and YFSETQ. The DNA of the CDR3 is TGCGCCAGCAGATGGGACACAACCTCTGGAAACACCATATATTTT. Amino acid sequence: CASRWDTTSGNTIYF.

J is TRBJ1-5 and V is TRBV28, with D uncertain. The CDR3 extends over 15 amino acids. Trimming removed 3 bases at V and 0 bases at J, with 9 bases between. Looked up from germline, CDR1 is MDHEN and CDR2 is SYDVKM. CDR3 sequence reads: CASSLGGPSNQPQHF. The CDR3 DNA sequence: TGTGCCAGCAGTTTGGGTGGGCCTAGCAATCAGCCCCAGCATTTT.

This sequence joins TRBV7-8 and TRBJ1-1, with D tentatively TRBD1 (5 bases). The V end lost 4 bases, the J end lost 4 bases, and 13 bases lay between the germline ends. The germline V gene has CDR1 SGHVS and CDR2 FQNEAQ. The CDR3 is 14 amino acids. The CDR3 DNA follows: TGTGCCAGCAGCTCTGGGGCGCCTCGCACTGAAGCTTTCTTT. Its translation: CASSSGAPRTEAFF.

The gene calls are TRBV7-9 and TRBJ2-2, with a possible D match to TRBD2 (6 bases). CDR1 and CDR2 (germline): SEHNR, FQNEAQ (reference sequence). The CDR3 is 19 residues long. V lost 4 bases and J 2 bases, leaving 23 bases between the germline ends. CDR3: CASSSSVTGTAKNTGELFF. The DNA of the CDR3 is TGTGCCAGCAGCTCTAGCGTTACCGGGACGGCCAAAAACACCGGGGAGCTGTTTTTT. The whole variable domain, filled in from reference TRBV7-9 and TRBJ2-2, reads DTGVSQNPRHKITKRGQNVTFRCDPISEHNRLYWYRQTLGQGPEFLTYFQNEAQLEKSRLLSDRFSAERPKGSFSTLEIQRTEQGDSAMYLCASSSSVTGTAKNTGELFFGEGSRLTVL.

The genes are TRBV28 and TRBJ2-7; 11 bases map to TRBD2. J was trimmed by 3 bases and V by 5 bases; bases with no gene match: 6. CDR1 and CDR2 from the germline V gene are MDHEN and SYDVKM. The length of the CDR3 is 15 residues. For the CDR3, the DNA is TGTGCCAGCAGTAACGGACTAGCGGGCGGCTACGAGCAGTACTTC. This codes for CASSNGLAGGYEQYF.

This rearrangement joins TRBV28 to TRBJ2-7; 9 bases agree with TRBD2. The germline V gene encodes CDR1 MDHEN and CDR2 SYDVKM. CDR3 size: 16 residues. J was trimmed by 4 bases and V by 2 bases; bases with no gene match: 9. CDR3 in amino acids: CASSLIVGAGGYEQYF. The CDR3 DNA sequence: TGTGCCAGCAGTTTAATCGTAGGAGCGGGAGGTTACGAGCAGTACTTC.

The chain recombines TRBV9 with TRBJ1-1; a possible D gene is TRBD1 (5 bases). V dropped 3 bases and J dropped 1 base, with 16 bases sitting between them. Germline V gives CDR1 SGDLS, CDR2 YYNGEE. This CDR3 comprises 16 residues. DNA of the CDR3: TGTGCCAGCAGCGCATACCTGACAGTAGGGAACACTGAAGCTTTCTTT. Translating gives CASSAYLTVGNTEAFF. The full variable domain, rest sourced from reference TRBV9 and TRBJ1-1, is DSGVTQTPKHLITATGQRVTLRCSPRSGDLSVYWYQQSLDQGLQFLIQYYNGEERAKGNILERFSAQQFPDLHSELNLSSLELGDSALYFCASSAYLTVGNTEAFFGQGTRLTVV.

The gene calls are TRBV7-2 and TRBJ2-5; 16 bases agree with TRBD2. V lost 4 bases, J lost 5 bases, and 4 bases stayed unmatched. Germline-derived CDR1 and CDR2 are SGHTA and FQGNSA. This CDR3 spans 16 amino acids. CDR3 in amino acids: CASSWGLAGGKETQYF. The CDR3 DNA sequence: TGTGCCAGCAGCTGGGGACTAGCGGGAGGGAAGGAGACCCAGTACTTC. Full variable domain (rest looked up from reference TRBV7-2 and TRBJ2-5): GAGVSQSPSNKVTEKGKDVELRCDPISGHTALYWYRQSLGQGLEFLIYFQGNSAPDKSGLPSDRFSAERTGGSVSTLTIQRTQQEDSAVYLCASSWGLAGGKETQYFGPGTRLLVL.

This clone has only a few counts. The chain couples TRBV27 to TRBJ2-7; 7 bases are a match to TRBD1. With V trimmed by 3 bases and J by 5 bases, 7 bases remained unmatched. The CDR3 is 14 residues long. Germline assignment: CDR1 MNHEY and CDR2 SMNVEV (reference sequence). The CDR3, as DNA: TGTGCCAGCAGTTTCCGGGACAGCCCCCACGAGCAGTACTTC. Amino acids: CASSFRDSPHEQYF.

The chain recombines TRBV30 with TRBJ2-3; 7 nucleotides align to TRBD2. V lost 3 bases to trimming and J lost 10 bases; unmatched junction nucleotides: 7. This CDR3 comprises 12 residues. Germline V gene lookup returns CDR1 GTSNPN and CDR2 SVGIG (reference sequence). CDR3 DNA sequence: TGTGCCTGGAGCCTAAGCGGGGCTGCGCAGTATTTT. Encoded protein: CAWSLSGAAQYF.

The gene calls are TRBV10-3 and TRBJ2-7, with TRBD1 matching 11 bases. Losses at the gene ends were 2 bases for V and 7 bases for J; bases not matched to a gene: 4. Germline-derived CDR1 and CDR2 are ENHRY and SYGVKD. The CDR3 is 14 amino acids. The CDR3 spells CAISEGQGAVEQYF. DNA for the CDR3: TGTGCCATCAGTGAGGGACAGGGGGCGGTTGAGCAGTACTTC.

The chain joins TRBV5-1 to TRBJ2-1; 10 bases match TRBD1. This CDR3 is 18 amino acids long. With 4 bases clipped from V and 3 bases from J, the junction kept 13 bases outside the gene matches. The germline gives CDR1 SGHRS, CDR2 YFSETQ. Here the CDR3 reads CASSPVPGQGSGYNEQFF. The CDR3 DNA reads TGCGCCAGCAGCCCTGTCCCGGGACAGGGGTCCGGCTACAATGAGCAGTTCTTC.

The gene calls are TRBV27 and TRBJ2-1; 13 positions agree with TRBD2. With 3 bases clipped from V and 7 bases from J, the junction kept 3 bases outside the gene matches. This CDR3 is 15 amino acids long. The germline CDR1 and CDR2 sequences are MNHEY and SMNVEV (reference sequence). The CDR3 loop reads CASSFLTSGGNEQFF. The CDR3 DNA reads TGTGCCAGCAGTTTTTTGACTAGCGGGGGGAATGAGCAGTTCTTC.

This clone was seen only a few times. DNA for the CDR3: TGTGCCAGCAGCTTAGAGTGGAGTCAGCCCCAGCATTTT. Translation: CASSLEWSQPQHF. This chain joins TRBV11-2 and TRBJ1-5; D gene ambiguous. Germline V gene data show CDR1 as SGHAT and CDR2 as FQNNGV. The CDR3 sequence is 13 residues long. V was pared by 0 bases and J by 6 bases, with 6 bases between.

The V call is TRBV4-3, the J call TRBJ2-2; 10 nucleotides match TRBD1. Germline-derived CDR1 and CDR2 are LGHNA and YSLEER. The CDR3 has 17 residues. J was trimmed by 3 bases and V by 2 bases; bases with no gene match: 6. In DNA, the CDR3 is TGCGCCAGCAGCCAATACCGGGACAGGGGCCACACCGGGGAGCTGTTTTTT. Translated: CASSQYRDRGHTGELFF.

This chain uses TRBV27 with TRBJ1-5, with 11 bases matching TRBD1. J was trimmed by 3 bases and V by 5 bases; bases with no gene match: 6. This CDR3 comprises 16 residues. In germline, CDR1 is MNHEY, CDR2 SMNVEV (reference sequence). In DNA, the CDR3 is TGTGCCAGCAGTCCCGGACAGGGGGCCTACAATCAGCCCCAGCATTTT. Protein sequence: CASSPGQGAYNQPQHF.

This clone has more than one count but fewer than ten. V usage is TRBV7-9 and J usage is TRBJ1-4, with TRBD1 matching 7 bases. The germline gives CDR1 SEHNR, CDR2 FQNEAQ (reference sequence). Trimming removed 6 bases from V and 4 bases from J; junction bases left unmatched: 5. The CDR3 length is 14 residues. The CDR3: CASRPRQGNEKLFF. The CDR3 DNA reads as TGTGCCAGCAGACCACGACAGGGTAATGAAAAACTGTTTTTT.

V gene TRBV7-3 combines with J gene TRBJ1-2, with D perhaps TRBD1 (5 bases). Trimming removed 4 bases at V and 8 bases at J, with 14 bases between. This CDR3 comprises 13 residues. Per the germline V gene, CDR1 is SGHTA and CDR2 is FQGTGA. The CDR3: CASSSGDGLGYTF. For the CDR3, the DNA is TGTGCCAGCAGCTCGGGGGACGGGCTGGGCTACACCTTC.